This TCR beta chain derives from a study of OX40 agonist ivuxolimab in advanced cancers. General study points: Averaging showed that CD8+ T cells had more expanded clones than CD4+ did.

The CDR3 is made up of 15 amino acids. In germline, CDR1 is LNHDA, CDR2 SQIVND (reference sequence). V shed 5 bases and J 6 bases; nucleotides not matched to a gene: 8. The table came from immunoSEQ multiplex PCR; TCRdb's copy has only in-frame clones and leaves some out. The table shows some 70,000 clones, with about 85% occurring only once. About this clone itself: Its antigen remains unidentified.

The source material was CD4+ or CD8+ T cells sorted from blood, sampled in a trial of the OX40 agonist ivuxolimab. This chain joins TRBV19 and TRBJ2-1; 9 bases are a match to TRBD2. The origin of this receptor is an adult with an advanced solid tumor such as melanoma, head and neck, liver or kidney cancer. The CDR3 sequence: CASSRVAGGVNEQFF. CDR3 coding DNA: TGTGCCAGTAGTCGGGTGGCGGGGGGGGTCAATGAGCAGTTCTTC. Full variable domain (outside the CDR3, taken from reference TRBV19 and TRBJ2-1): DGGITQSPKYLFRKEGQNVTLSCEQNLNHDAMYWYRQDPGQGLRLIYYSQIVNDFQKGDIAEGYSVSREKKESFPLTVTSAQKNPTAFYLCASSRVAGGVNEQFFGPGTRLTVL.